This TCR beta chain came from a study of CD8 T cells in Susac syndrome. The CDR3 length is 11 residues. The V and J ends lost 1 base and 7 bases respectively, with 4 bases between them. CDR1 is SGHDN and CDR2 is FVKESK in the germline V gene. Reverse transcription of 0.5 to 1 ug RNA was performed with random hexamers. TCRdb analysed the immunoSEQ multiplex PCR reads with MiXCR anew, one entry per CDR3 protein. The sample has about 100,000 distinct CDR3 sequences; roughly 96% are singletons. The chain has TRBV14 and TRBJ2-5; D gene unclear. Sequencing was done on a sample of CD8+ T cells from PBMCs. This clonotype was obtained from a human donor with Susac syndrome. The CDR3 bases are TGTGCCAGCAGCCAAGCCGGGACCCAGTACTTC. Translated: CASSQAGTQYF.